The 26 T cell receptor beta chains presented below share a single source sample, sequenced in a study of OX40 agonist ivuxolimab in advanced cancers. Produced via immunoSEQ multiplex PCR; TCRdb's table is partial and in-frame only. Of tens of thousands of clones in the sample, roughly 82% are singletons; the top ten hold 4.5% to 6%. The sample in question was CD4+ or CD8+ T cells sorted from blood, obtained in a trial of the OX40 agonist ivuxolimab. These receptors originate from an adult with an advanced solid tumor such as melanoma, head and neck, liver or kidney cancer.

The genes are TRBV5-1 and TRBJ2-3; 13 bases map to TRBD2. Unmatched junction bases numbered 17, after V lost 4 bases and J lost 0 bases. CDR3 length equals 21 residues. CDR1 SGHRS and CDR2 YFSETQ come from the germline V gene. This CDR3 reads CASSLEGTSGVIVPSTDTQYF. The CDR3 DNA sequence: TGCGCCAGCAGCCTAGAAGGGACTAGCGGGGTGATTGTTCCTAGCACAGATACGCAGTATTTT.

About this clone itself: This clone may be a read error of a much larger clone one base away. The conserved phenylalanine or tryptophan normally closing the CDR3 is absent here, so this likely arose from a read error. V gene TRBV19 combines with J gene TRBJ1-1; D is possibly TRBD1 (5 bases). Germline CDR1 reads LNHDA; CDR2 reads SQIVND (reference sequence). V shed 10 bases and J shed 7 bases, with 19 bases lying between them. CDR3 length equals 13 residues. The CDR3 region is CATEQGSAGEAFL. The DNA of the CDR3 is TGTGCCACCGAGCAGGGCTCGGCGGGTGAAGCTTTCCTT.

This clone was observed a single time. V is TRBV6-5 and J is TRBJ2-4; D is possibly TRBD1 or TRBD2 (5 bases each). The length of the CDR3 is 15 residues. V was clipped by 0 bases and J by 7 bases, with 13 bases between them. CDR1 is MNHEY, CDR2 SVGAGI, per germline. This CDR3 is CASSYSGVKSNIQYF. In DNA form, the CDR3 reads TGTGCCAGCAGTTACTCGGGGGTTAAGAGCAACATTCAGTACTTC.

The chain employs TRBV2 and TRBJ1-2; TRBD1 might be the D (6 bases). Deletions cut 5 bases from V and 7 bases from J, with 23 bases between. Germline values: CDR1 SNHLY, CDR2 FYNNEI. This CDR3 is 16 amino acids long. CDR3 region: CASSSHQLQGRAGYTF. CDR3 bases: TGTGCCAGCAGTTCACACCAACTACAGGGTAGGGCTGGCTACACCTTC.

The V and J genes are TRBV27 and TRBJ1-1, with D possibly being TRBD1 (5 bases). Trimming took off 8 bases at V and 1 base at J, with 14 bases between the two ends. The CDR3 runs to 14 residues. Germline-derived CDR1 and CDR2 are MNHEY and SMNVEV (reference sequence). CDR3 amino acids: CASFLGGPNTEAFF. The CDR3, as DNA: TGTGCCAGCTTTCTGGGGGGTCCGAACACTGAAGCTTTCTTT.

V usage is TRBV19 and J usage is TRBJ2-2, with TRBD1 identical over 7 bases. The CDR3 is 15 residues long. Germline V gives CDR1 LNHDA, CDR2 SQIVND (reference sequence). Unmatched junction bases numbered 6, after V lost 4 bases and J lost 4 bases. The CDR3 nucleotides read TGTGCCAGTAGTACACCGGGACAGAGCACCGGGGAGCTGTTTTTT. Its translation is CASSTPGQSTGELFF.

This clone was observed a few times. CDR3 sequence: CASMRNEQYF. The CDR3 DNA follows: TGTGCCAGCATGAGGAACGAGCAGTACTTC. J is TRBJ2-7 and V is TRBV28; D gene ambiguous. Trimming shortened V by 7 bases and J by 5 bases, and 6 bases separated the two germline ends. Germline-derived CDR1 and CDR2 are MDHEN and SYDVKM. The CDR3 covers 10 residues.

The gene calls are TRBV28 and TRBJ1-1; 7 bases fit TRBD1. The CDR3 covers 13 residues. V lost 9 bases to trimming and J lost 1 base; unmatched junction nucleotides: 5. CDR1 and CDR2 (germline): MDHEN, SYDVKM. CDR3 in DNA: TGTGCCAGTATCGGGACAGCGAACACTGAAGCTTTCTTT. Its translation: CASIGTANTEAFF.

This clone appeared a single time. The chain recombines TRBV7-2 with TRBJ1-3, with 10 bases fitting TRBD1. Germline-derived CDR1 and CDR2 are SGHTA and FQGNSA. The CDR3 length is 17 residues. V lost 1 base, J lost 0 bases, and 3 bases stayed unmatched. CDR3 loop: CASSLVGQGSSGNTIYF. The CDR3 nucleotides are TGTGCCAGCAGCTTAGTGGGACAGGGGAGCTCTGGAAACACCATATATTTT.

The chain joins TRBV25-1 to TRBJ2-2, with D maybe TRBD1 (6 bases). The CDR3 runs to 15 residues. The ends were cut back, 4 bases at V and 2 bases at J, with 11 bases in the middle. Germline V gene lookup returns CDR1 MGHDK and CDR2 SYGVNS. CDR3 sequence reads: CASSGPGHNTGELFF. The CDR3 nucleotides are TGTGCCAGCAGTGGGCCGGGACATAACACCGGGGAGCTGTTTTTT.

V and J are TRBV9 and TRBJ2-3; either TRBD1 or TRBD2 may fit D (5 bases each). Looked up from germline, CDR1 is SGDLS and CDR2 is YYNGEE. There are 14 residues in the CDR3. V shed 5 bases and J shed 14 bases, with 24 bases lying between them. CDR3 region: CASSPTGTPSSTYF. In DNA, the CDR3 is TGTGCCAGCAGTCCCACTGGGACGCCTTCGTCTACGTATTTT.

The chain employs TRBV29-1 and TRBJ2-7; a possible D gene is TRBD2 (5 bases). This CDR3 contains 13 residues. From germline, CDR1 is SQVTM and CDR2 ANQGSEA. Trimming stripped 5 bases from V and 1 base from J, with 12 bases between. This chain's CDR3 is CSVIPRESYEQYF. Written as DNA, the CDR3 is TGCAGCGTTATCCCTCGGGAATCCTACGAGCAGTACTTC.

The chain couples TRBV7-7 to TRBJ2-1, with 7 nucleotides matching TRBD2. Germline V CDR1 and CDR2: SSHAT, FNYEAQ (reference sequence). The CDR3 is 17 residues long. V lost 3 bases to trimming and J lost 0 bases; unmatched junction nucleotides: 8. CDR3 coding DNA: TGTGCCAGCAGCTTGGCAAGCGGGGCGAGCTCCTACAATGAGCAGTTCTTC. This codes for CASSLASGASSYNEQFF.

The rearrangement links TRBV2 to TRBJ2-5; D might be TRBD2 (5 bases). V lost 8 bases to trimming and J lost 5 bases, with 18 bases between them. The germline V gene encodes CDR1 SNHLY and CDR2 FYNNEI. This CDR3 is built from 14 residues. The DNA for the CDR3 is TGTGCCAGCCTCGAAGGCGGGCAGAAGGAGACCCAGTACTTC. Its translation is CASLEGGQKETQYF.

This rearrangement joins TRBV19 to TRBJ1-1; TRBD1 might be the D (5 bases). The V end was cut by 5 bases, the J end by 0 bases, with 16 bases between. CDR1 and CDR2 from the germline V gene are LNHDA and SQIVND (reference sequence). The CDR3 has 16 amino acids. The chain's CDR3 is CASSPGPGGMNTEAFF. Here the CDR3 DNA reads TGTGCCAGTAGTCCGGGACCCGGAGGAATGAACACTGAAGCTTTCTTT.

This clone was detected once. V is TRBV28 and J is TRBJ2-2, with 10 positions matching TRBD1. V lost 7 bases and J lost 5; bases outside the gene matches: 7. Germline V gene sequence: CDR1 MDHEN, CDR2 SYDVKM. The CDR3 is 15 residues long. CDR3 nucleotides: TGTGCCAGCAAAAGGGACAGGGGAAGTACCGGGGAGCTGTTTTTT. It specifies CASKRDRGSTGELFF. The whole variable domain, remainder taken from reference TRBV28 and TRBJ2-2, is DVKVTQSSRYLVKRTGEKVFLECVQDMDHENMFWYRQDPGLGLRLIYFSYDVKMKEKGDIPEGYSVSREKKERFSLILESASTNQTSMYLCASKRDRGSTGELFFGEGSRLTVL.

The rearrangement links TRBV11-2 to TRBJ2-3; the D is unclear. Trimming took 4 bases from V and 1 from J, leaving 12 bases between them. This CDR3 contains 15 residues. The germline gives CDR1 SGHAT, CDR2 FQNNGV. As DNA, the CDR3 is TGTGCCAGCAGCTCCCAGAGGTCCCGCACAGATACGCAGTATTTT. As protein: CASSSQRSRTDTQYF.

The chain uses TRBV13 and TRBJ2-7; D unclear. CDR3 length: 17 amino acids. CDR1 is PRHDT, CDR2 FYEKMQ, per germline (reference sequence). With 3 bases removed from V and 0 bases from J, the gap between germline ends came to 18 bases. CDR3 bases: TGTGCCAGCAGCTTTCGCACCGTCCGAACAACCTCCTACGAGCAGTACTTC. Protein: CASSFRTVRTTSYEQYF.

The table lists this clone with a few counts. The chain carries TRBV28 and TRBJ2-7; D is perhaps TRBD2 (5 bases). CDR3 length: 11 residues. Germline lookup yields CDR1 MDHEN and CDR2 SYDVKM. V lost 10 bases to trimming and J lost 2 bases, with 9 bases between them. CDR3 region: CATRGPYEQYF. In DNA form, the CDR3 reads TGTGCCACCCGGGGTCCCTACGAGCAGTACTTC.

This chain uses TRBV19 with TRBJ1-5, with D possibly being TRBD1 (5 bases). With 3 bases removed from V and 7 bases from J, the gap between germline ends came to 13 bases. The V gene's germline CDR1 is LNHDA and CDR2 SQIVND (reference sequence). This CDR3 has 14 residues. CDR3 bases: TGTGCCAGTAGTATCCAGGGAAAGGGCCAGCCCCAGCATTTT. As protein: CASSIQGKGQPQHF.

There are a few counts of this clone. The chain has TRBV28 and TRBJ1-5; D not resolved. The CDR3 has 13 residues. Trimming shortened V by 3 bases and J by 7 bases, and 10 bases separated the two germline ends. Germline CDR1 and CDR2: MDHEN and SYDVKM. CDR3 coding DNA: TGTGCCAGCAGTTTGAGTAGAAACCAGCCCCAGCATTTT. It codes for CASSLSRNQPQHF.

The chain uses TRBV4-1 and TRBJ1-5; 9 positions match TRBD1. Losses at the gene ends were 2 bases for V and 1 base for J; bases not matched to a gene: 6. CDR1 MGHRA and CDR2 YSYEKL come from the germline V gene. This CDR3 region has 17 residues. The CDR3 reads CASSQRKQGASNQPQHF. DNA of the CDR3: TGCGCCAGCAGCCAACGAAAACAGGGGGCGAGCAATCAGCCCCAGCATTTT.

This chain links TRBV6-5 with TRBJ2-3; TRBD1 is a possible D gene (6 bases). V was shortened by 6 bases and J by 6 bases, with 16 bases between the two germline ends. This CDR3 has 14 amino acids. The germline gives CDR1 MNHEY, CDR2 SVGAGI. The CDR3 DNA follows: TGTGCCAGCAGCCAGGATACAGGGTCCGATACGCAGTATTTT. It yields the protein CASSQDTGSDTQYF.

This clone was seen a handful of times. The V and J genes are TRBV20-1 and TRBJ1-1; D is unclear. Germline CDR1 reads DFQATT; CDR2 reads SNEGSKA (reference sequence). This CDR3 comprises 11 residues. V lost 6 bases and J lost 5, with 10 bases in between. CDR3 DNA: TGCAGTGCCAAACTTCAGACTGAAGCTTTCTTT. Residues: CSAKLQTEAFF.

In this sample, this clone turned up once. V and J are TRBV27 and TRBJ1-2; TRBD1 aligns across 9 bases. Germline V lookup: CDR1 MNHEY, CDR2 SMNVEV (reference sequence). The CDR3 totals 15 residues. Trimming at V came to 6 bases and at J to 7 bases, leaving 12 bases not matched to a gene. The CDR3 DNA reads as TGTGCCAGCAGGAAGGGACAGGGTAGGTTAGGTGGCTACACCTTC. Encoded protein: CASRKGQGRLGGYTF.

The CDR3 nucleotides are TGCGCCAGCAGTGAGACAGGGGGAAACACCATATATTTT. This codes for CASSETGGNTIYF. V usage is TRBV10-2 and J usage is TRBJ1-3; D perhaps matches TRBD1 (6 bases). Germline CDR1 and CDR2: WSHSY and SAAADI. The CDR3 consists of 13 residues. The V gene lost 2 bases and the J gene lost 4 bases, with 6 bases spanning the gap.